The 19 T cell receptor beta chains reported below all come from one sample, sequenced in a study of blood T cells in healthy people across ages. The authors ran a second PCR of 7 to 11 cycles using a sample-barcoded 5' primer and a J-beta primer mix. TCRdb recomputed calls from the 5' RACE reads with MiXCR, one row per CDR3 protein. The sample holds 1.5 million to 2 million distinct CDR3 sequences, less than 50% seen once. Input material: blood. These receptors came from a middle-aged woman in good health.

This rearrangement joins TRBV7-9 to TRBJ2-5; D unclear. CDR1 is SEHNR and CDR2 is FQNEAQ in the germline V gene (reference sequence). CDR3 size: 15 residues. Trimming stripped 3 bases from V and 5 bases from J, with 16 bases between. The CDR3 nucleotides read TGTGCCAGCAGCTTGGGTGTCTCCCGTGTTGAGACCCAGTACTTC. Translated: CASSLGVSRVETQYF.

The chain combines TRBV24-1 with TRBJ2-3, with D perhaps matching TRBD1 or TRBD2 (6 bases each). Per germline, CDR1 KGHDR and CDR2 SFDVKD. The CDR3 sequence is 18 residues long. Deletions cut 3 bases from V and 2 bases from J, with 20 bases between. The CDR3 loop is CATSDPQTGAMNTDTQYF. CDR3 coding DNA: TGTGCCACCAGTGATCCTCAGACGGGGGCGATGAACACAGATACGCAGTATTTT.

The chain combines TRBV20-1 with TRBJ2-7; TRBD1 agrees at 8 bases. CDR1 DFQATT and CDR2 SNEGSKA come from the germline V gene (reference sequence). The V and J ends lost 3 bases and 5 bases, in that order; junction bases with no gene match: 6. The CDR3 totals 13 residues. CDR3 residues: CSARPPTGDEQYF. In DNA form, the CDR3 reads TGCAGTGCTAGGCCCCCGACAGGGGACGAGCAGTACTTC.

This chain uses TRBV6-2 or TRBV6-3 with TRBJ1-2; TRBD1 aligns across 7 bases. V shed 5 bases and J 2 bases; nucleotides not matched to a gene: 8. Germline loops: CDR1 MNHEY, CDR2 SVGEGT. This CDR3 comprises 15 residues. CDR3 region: CASSAPGQRNYGYTF. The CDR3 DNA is TGTGCCAGCAGTGCGCCGGGACAGAGAAACTATGGCTACACCTTC.

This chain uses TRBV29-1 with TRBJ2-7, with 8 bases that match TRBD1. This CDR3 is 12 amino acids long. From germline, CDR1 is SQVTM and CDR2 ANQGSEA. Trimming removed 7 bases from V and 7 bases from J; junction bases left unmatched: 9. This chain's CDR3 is CSAVQGADEQYF. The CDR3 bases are TGCAGCGCCGTCCAGGGGGCAGATGAGCAGTACTTC.

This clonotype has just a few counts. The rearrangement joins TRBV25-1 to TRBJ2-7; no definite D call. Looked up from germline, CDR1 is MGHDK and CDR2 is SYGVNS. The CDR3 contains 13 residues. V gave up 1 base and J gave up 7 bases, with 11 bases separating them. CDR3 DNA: TGTGCCAGCAGTGAATTTGGGTTGGGGGAGCAGTACTTC. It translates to CASSEFGLGEQYF.

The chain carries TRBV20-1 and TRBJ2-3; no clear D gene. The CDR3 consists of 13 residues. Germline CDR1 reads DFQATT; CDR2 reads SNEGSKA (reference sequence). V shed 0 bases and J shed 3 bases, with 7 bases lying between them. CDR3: CSAREGKTDTQYF. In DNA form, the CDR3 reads TGCAGTGCTAGAGAGGGAAAAACAGATACGCAGTATTTT.

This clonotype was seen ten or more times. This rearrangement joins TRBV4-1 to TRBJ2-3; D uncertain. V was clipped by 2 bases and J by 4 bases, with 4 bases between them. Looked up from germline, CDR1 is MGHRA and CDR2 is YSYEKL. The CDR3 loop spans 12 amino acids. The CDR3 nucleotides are TGCGCCAGCAGCCAACCGGCAGATACGCAGTATTTT. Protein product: CASSQPADTQYF.

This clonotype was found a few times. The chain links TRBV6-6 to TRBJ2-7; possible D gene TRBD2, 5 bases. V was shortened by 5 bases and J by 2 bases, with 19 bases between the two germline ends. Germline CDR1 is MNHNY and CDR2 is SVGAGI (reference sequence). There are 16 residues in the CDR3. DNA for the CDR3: TGTGCCAGCAGTACACCCGGTCGGGATTTGGCCTACGAGCAGTACTTC. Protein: CASSTPGRDLAYEQYF.

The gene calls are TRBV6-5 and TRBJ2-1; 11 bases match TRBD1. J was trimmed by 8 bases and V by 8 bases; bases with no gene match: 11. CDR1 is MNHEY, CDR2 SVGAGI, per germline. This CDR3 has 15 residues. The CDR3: CASVGRTGGSYEQFF. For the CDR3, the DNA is TGTGCCAGCGTAGGTAGGACAGGGGGCTCTTATGAGCAGTTCTTC.

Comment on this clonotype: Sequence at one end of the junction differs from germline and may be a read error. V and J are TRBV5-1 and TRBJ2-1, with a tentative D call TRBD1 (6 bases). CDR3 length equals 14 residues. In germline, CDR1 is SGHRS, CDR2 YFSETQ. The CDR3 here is CASSLGHSYSEQFF. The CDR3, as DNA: TGCGCCAGCAGCCTGGGACACTCCTACAGTGAGCAGTTCTTC.

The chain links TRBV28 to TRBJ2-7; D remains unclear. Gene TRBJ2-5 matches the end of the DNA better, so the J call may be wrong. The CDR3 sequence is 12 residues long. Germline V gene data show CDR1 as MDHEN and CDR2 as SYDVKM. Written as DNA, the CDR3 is TGTGCCAGCAGTTCGCTCTGGGAGACCCAGTACTTC. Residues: CASSSLWETQYF.

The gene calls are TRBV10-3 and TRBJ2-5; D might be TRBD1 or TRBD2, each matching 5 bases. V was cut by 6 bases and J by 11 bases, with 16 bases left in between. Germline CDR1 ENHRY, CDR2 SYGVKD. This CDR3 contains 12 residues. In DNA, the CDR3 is TGTGCCATCAGCCCGGTGGGGGATGAGCAGTACTTC. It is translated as CAISPVGDEQYF.

Written as DNA, the CDR3 is TGTGCCATCAGTGAGAACGTCGGTGGGGGCTACACCTTC. Translated, it gives CAISENVGGGYTF. The V and J genes are TRBV10-3 and TRBJ1-2, with D uncertain. Germline loops: CDR1 ENHRY, CDR2 SYGVKD. Trimming pared 2 bases from V and 8 bases from J, leaving 12 bases between. This CDR3 is 13 amino acids long.

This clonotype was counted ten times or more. The CDR3 region is CSARDENRGQGDTQYF. CDR3 sequence (DNA): TGCAGTGCTAGAGATGAAAACAGGGGGCAGGGAGATACGCAGTATTTT. The chain links TRBV20-1 to TRBJ2-3; 9 nucleotides match TRBD1. J lost 5 bases, V lost 0 bases, and 9 bases had no gene match. Per the germline V gene, CDR1 is DFQATT and CDR2 is SNEGSKA (reference sequence). The CDR3 is made up of 16 amino acids.

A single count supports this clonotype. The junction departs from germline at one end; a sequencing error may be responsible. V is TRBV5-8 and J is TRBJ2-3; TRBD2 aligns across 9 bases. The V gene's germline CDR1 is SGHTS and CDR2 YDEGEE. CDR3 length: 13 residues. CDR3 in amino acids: CASRGLAGDAQYF. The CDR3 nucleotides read TGTGCCAGCAGGGGACTAGCTGGAGATGCGCAGTATTTT.

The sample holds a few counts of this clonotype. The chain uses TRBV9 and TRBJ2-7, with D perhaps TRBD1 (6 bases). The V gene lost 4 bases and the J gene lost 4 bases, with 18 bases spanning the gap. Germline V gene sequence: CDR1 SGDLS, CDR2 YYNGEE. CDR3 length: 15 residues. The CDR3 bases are TGTGCCAGCAGCCCTAGAGGACAGTTGGATTACGAGCAGTACTTC. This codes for CASSPRGQLDYEQYF.

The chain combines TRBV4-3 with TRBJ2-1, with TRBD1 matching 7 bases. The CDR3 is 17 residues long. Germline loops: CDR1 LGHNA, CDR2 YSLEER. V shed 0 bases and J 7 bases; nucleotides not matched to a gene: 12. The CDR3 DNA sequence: TGCGCCAGCAGCCAAGATCTAGGGCAGGGGGTGAAAAATGAGCAGTTCTTC. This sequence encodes CASSQDLGQGVKNEQFF.

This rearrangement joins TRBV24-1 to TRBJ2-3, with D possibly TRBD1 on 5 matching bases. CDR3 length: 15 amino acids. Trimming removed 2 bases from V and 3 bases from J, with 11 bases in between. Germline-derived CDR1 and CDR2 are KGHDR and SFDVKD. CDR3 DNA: TGTGCCACCAGTGATTCAGGCAGGGTGACAGATACGCAGTATTTT. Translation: CATSDSGRVTDTQYF.